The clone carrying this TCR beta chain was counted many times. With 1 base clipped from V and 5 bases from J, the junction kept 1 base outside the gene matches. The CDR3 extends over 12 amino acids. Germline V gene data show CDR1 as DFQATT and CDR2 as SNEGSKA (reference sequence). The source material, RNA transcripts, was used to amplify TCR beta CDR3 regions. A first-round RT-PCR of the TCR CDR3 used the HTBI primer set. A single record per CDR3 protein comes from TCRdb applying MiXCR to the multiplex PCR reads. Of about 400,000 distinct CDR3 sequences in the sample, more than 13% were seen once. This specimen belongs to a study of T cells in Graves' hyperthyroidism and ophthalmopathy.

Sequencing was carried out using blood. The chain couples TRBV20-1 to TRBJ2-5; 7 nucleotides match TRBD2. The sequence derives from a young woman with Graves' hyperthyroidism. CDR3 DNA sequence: TGCAGTGCTAGAGCCGGGAGGGAGACCCAGTACTTC. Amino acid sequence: CSARAGRETQYF.